What follows describes a single TCR beta chain. The sample originates from a study of blood T cell repertoires in COVID-19. Study as a whole: Sites in the United States, Italy and Spain provided acute and convalescent COVID-19 samples. T cells, B-cell-depleted T cells, or PBMCs provided the cDNA or gDNA that served as material.

The CDR3 is 15 amino acids. Germline CDR1 reads SGHTA; CDR2 reads FQGNSA. Trimming removed 1 base at V and 4 bases at J, with 13 bases between. Participant ages covered about 18 to 95 years across around 25 US areas. Symptom resolution, clearance, or two negative PCRs marked the recovered donors of Cohort 3. Sequenced by immunoSEQ multiplex PCR; TCRdb stores in-frame clones only, minus some. The sample has roughly 500,000 clones, around 87% seen once. The sequence was obtained from a woman in her 40s who had recovered from COVID-19. Sample: PBMCs or T cells enriched from blood (not recorded which). The V call is TRBV7-2, the J call TRBJ1-1, with D unclear. The CDR3 DNA sequence: TGTGCCAGCAGCTTAGGGAGCCTATTCTCCACTGAAGCTTTCTTT. Its protein product is CASSLGSLFSTEAFF.